This T cell receptor (beta chain) was identified during a study of T cells in Graves' hyperthyroidism and ophthalmopathy. The overall study: The authors collected peripheral blood at initial diagnosis, before any treatment.

This clonotype was recorded a few times. What it binds is not known. This CDR3 has 15 amino acids. Germline lookup yields CDR1 LNHDA and CDR2 SQIVND (reference sequence). V was cut by 4 bases and J by 5 bases, with 15 bases left in between. Amplification targeted TCR beta CDR3 regions from RNA transcripts. HTBI primers were the set used in a first-round RT-PCR of the TCR CDR3. Each CDR3 protein is one row after TCRdb ran MiXCR on the multiplex PCR reads. The table shows 450,000 to 550,000 distinct CDR3 sequences, with around 22% occurring only once. Study-level findings and limits: Separation of ophthalmopathy from stable hyperthyroidism was achieved by a 13 V-J model.

The J gene is TRBJ1-5, the V gene TRBV19; D perhaps matches TRBD1 (6 bases). Sequencing was carried out using blood. The TCR comes from a woman aged 30 to 39 with Graves' ophthalmopathy. CDR3 DNA sequence: TGTGCCAGTAGTACCCAGGGGCGGCCCTATCAGCCCCAGCATTTT. Its protein is CASSTQGRPYQPQHF.